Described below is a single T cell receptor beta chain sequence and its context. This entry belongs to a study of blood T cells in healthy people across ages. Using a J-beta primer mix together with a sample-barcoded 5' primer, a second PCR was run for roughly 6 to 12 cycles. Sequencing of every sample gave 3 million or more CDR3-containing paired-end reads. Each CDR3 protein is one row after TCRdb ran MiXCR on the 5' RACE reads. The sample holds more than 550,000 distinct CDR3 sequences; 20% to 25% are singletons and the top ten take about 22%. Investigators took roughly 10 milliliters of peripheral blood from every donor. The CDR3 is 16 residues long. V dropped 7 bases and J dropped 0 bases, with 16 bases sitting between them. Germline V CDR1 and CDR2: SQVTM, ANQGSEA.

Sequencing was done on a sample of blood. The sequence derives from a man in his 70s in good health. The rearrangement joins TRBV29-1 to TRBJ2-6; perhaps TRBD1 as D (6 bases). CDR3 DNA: TGCAGCGGGGTTCGGACAGACGACTCTGGGGCCAACGTCCTGACTTTC. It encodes CSGVRTDDSGANVLTF. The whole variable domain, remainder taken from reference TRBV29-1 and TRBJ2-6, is SAVISQKPSRDICQRGTSLTIQCQVDSQVTMMFWYRQQPGQSLTLIATANQGSEATYESGFVIDKFPISRPNLTFSTLTVSNMSPEDSSIYLCSGVRTDDSGANVLTFGAGSRLTVL.